Shown below are 24 T cell receptor beta chains from a single sample sequenced in a study of CD8 T cells in ankylosing spondylitis. Each CDR3 protein is one row after TCRdb ran MiXCR on the 5' RACE reads. Of more than 95,000 distinct CDR3 sequences listed, almost 8.5% are singletons. Sequencing was done on a sample of blood, either unsorted or a sorted T cell fraction (not recorded which). The receptors originated from a male donor with ankylosing spondylitis or in good health (not recorded which).

This clonotype was seen at least ten times. The chain has TRBV20-1 and TRBJ1-1; weak D call: TRBD1 (5 bases). Between the trimmed V and J ends, which lost 1 base and 1 base, there was a span of 13 bases. Germline V gives CDR1 DFQATT, CDR2 SNEGSKA (reference sequence). This CDR3 region has 15 residues. CDR3 in DNA: TGCAGTGCTAGAGCCCCCTGGGGGGGGAACACTGAAGCTTTCTTT. As protein: CSARAPWGGNTEAFF.

This clonotype appeared many times. This rearrangement joins TRBV19 to TRBJ2-7; 7 bases agree with TRBD1. CDR1 and CDR2 (germline): LNHDA, SQIVND (reference sequence). With 5 bases clipped from V and 0 bases from J, the junction kept 7 bases outside the gene matches. This CDR3 spans 15 amino acids. CDR3 region: CASSPDRVPSYEQYF. CDR3 in DNA: TGTGCCAGTAGTCCCGACAGGGTACCCTCCTACGAGCAGTACTTC.

This clonotype was recorded many times. V gene TRBV29-1 combines with J gene TRBJ2-2; 9 bases are a match to TRBD1. V lost 7 bases to trimming and J lost 5 bases; unmatched junction nucleotides: 5. From germline, CDR1 is SQVTM and CDR2 ANQGSEA. The CDR3 spans 13 residues. This CDR3 reads CSAHRGRTGELFF. CDR3 coding DNA: TGCAGCGCACACAGGGGGCGGACCGGGGAGCTGTTTTTT.

This clonotype was seen at least ten times. The J gene is TRBJ2-7, the V gene TRBV7-8; possibly TRBD2 for D (6 bases). V dropped 5 bases and J dropped 0 bases, with 23 bases sitting between them. Germline V gene lookup returns CDR1 SGHVS and CDR2 FQNEAQ. The CDR3 spans 18 residues. This CDR3 reads CASSAREGGGSSSYEQYF. The CDR3 nucleotides read TGTGCCAGCAGCGCCCGTGAGGGAGGCGGGTCGAGCTCCTACGAGCAGTACTTC.

Ten or more counts support this clonotype. This chain joins TRBV6-2 or TRBV6-3 and TRBJ2-1; no definite D call. This CDR3 has 14 amino acids. Germline V gives CDR1 MNHEY, CDR2 SVGEGT. Trimming took 4 bases from V and 8 from J, leaving 15 bases between them. CDR3 sequence (DNA): TGTGCCAGCAGTTTGACGGCTAGGAAATATGAGCAGTTCTTC. Amino acid sequence: CASSLTARKYEQFF.

This clonotype was observed many times. This chain joins TRBV3-1 and TRBJ2-7; D unclear. V gave up 4 bases and J gave up 2 bases, with 12 bases separating them. CDR3 length equals 14 residues. Germline CDR1 is LGHDT and CDR2 is YNNKEL (reference sequence). The CDR3 nucleotides read TGTGCCAGCAGCCCAGATGACCCACCCTACGAGCAGTACTTC. This codes for CASSPDDPPYEQYF.

This clonotype was seen many times. The chain has TRBV20-1 and TRBJ2-1; D uncertain. CDR1 DFQATT and CDR2 SNEGSKA come from the germline V gene (reference sequence). The length of the CDR3 is 15 residues. Trimming shortened V by 6 bases and J by 4 bases, and 19 bases separated the two germline ends. The CDR3 region is CSATQSEFGYNEQFF. In nucleotides, the CDR3 is TGCAGTGCGACCCAATCGGAATTCGGGTACAATGAGCAGTTCTTC.

There are many counts of this clonotype. V and J are TRBV29-1 and TRBJ2-7, with D tentatively TRBD2 (7 bases). The CDR3 totals 16 residues. V was clipped by 0 bases and J by 7 bases, with 22 bases between them. The germline V gene encodes CDR1 SQVTM and CDR2 ANQGSEA. The CDR3 region is CSVEELRGGRRREQYF. DNA of the CDR3: TGCAGCGTTGAAGAATTAAGGGGGGGCAGAAGGAGGGAGCAGTACTTC.

This clonotype was counted between two and nine times. The chain has TRBV19 and TRBJ2-1; TRBD2 matches 9 bases. After removal of 5 bases from V and 7 bases from J, the junction contained 9 bases not matched to a gene. This CDR3 is 15 amino acids long. Germline values: CDR1 LNHDA, CDR2 SQIVND (reference sequence). The CDR3 bases are TGTGCCAGTAGTCCCCTAGCGGGATTGGGTAATGAGCAGTTCTTC. This encodes CASSPLAGLGNEQFF.

In its sample, this clonotype was seen many times. This chain links TRBV29-1 with TRBJ2-7; perhaps TRBD1 as D (5 bases). CDR3 length equals 15 residues. The V end lost 4 bases, the J end lost 5 bases, and 21 bases lay between the germline ends. Per the germline V gene, CDR1 is SQVTM and CDR2 is ANQGSEA. DNA for the CDR3: TGCAGCGTTGTTAGGGGCAGTCAATTTTCGGACGAGCAGTACTTC. Its protein is CSVVRGSQFSDEQYF.

This clonotype was observed many times. CDR3 amino acids: CASSSLVAGGNQPQHF. The CDR3 region has the DNA TGTGCCAGCAGCTCCCTAGTTGCCGGGGGCAATCAGCCCCAGCATTTT. The rearrangement links TRBV5-5 to TRBJ1-5; the D is unclear. The CDR3 has 16 residues. With 3 bases removed from V and 2 bases from J, the gap between germline ends came to 15 bases. Germline V gene data show CDR1 as SGHKS and CDR2 as YYEKEE (reference sequence).

This clonotype was observed at least ten times. V gene TRBV5-1 combines with J gene TRBJ2-7; 10 nucleotides agree with TRBD1. Germline trimming cut 3 bases from V and 3 bases from J; bases unmatched to any gene: 0. Germline loops: CDR1 SGHRS, CDR2 YFSETQ. The CDR3 has 13 amino acids. The CDR3 spells CASSWDRGYEQYF. The CDR3 DNA follows: TGCGCCAGCAGCTGGGACAGGGGCTACGAGCAGTACTTC.

The sample holds many counts of this clonotype. The rearrangement uses TRBV18 and TRBJ1-5; D call uncertain. The CDR3 is 14 amino acids. V lost 1 base to trimming and J lost 3 bases, with 7 bases between them. Germline CDR1 and CDR2: KGHSH and LQKENI. The CDR3 DNA reads as TGTGCCAGCTCACCACAGGGAATCAATCAGCCCCAGCATTTT. Residues: CASSPQGINQPQHF. Full variable domain (rest looked up from reference TRBV18 and TRBJ1-5): NAGVMQNPRHLVRRRGQEARLRCSPMKGHSHVYWYRQLPEEGLKFMVYLQKENIIDESGMPKERFSAEFPKEGPSILRIQQVVRGDSAAYFCASSPQGINQPQHFGDGTRLSIL.

In this sample, this clonotype turned up many times. V and J are TRBV7-9 and TRBJ2-5; D gene unclear. V was shortened by 3 bases and J by 2 bases, with 7 bases between the two germline ends. Germline CDR1 SEHNR, CDR2 FQNEAQ (reference sequence). There are 13 residues in the CDR3. CDR3 sequence reads: CASSFRFQETQYF. The CDR3 coding sequence is TGTGCCAGCAGCTTCAGGTTTCAAGAGACCCAGTACTTC.

This clonotype was recorded at least ten times. This chain connects TRBV9 to TRBJ2-7; 11 bases align to TRBD1. This CDR3 comprises 16 residues. The trim removed 0 bases at V and 4 bases at J, leaving 6 bases unmatched. CDR1 and CDR2 from the germline V gene are SGDLS and YYNGEE. The CDR3 sequence is CASSVAGQGARYEQYF. The CDR3 DNA follows: TGTGCCAGCAGCGTAGCTGGACAGGGGGCACGGTACGAGCAGTACTTC.

Many counts were recorded for this clonotype. The chain is built from TRBV6-2 or TRBV6-3 and TRBJ2-3; D is ambiguous. The CDR3 extends over 14 amino acids. Between the trimmed V and J ends, which lost 2 bases and 2 bases, there was a span of 8 bases. Per the germline V gene, CDR1 is MNHEY and CDR2 is SVGEGT. CDR3 amino acids: CASSYAHFTDTQYF. The DNA of the CDR3 is TGTGCCAGCAGTTACGCCCACTTCACAGATACGCAGTATTTT.

This clonotype came up many times. The CDR3 reads CASFPSRVMGSYNEQFF. The CDR3 nucleotides are TGCGCCAGCTTCCCCTCCAGGGTTATGGGGTCCTACAATGAGCAGTTCTTC. J is TRBJ2-1 and V is TRBV5-1; perhaps TRBD1 as D (5 bases). The length of the CDR3 is 17 residues. The V end lost 7 bases, the J end lost 1 base, and 21 bases lay between the germline ends. Germline V gene lookup returns CDR1 SGHRS and CDR2 YFSETQ.

This clonotype has a count of ten or more. V gene TRBV29-1 combines with J gene TRBJ2-1; 7 nucleotides align to TRBD2. Trimming removed 0 bases from V and 2 bases from J; junction bases left unmatched: 4. Germline CDR1 reads SQVTM; CDR2 reads ANQGSEA. The CDR3 is 15 residues long. CDR3: CSVEEGGVAYNEQFF. CDR3 bases: TGCAGCGTTGAAGAGGGAGGGGTGGCCTACAATGAGCAGTTCTTC.

The chain employs TRBV12-3 or TRBV12-4 and TRBJ1-5; D is unresolved. CDR3 length: 16 residues. V gave up 5 bases and J gave up 0 bases, with 14 bases separating them. This CDR3 reads CASSTDPWNSNQPQHF. The CDR3 bases are TGTGCCAGCAGTACTGACCCGTGGAATAGCAATCAGCCCCAGCATTTT.

The table lists this clonotype with many counts. The V gene is TRBV3-1, the J gene TRBJ2-3; a weak D match, TRBD2 (5 bases). The CDR3 covers 14 residues. Trimming pared 1 base from V and 2 bases from J, leaving 7 bases between. Germline V gives CDR1 LGHDT, CDR2 YNNKEL (reference sequence). CDR3 sequence reads: CASSQGGYTDTQYF. CDR3 in DNA: TGTGCCAGCAGCCAAGGAGGGTACACAGATACGCAGTATTTT.

This clonotype was detected many times. The chain is built from TRBV12-3 or TRBV12-4 and TRBJ1-1; unclear D gene. The ends were cut back, 6 bases at V and 1 base at J, with 12 bases in the middle. This CDR3 region has 14 residues. In nucleotides, the CDR3 is TGTGCCAGCAGGAACGGTAGAGGGAACACTGAAGCTTTCTTT. Translated: CASRNGRGNTEAFF.

V and J are TRBV6-1 and TRBJ2-5; the D is unclear. The CDR3 length is 14 residues. Trimming took 2 bases from V and 0 from J, leaving 7 bases between them. CDR1 and CDR2 from the germline V gene are MNHNS and SASEGT. The CDR3 DNA reads TGTGCCAGCAGTGAACTTAGGTACCAAGAGACCCAGTACTTC. Amino acids: CASSELRYQETQYF.

This clonotype was counted a few times. The rearrangement uses TRBV29-1 and TRBJ1-2, with D possibly being TRBD1 (5 bases). Trimming pared 6 bases from V and 8 bases from J, leaving 16 bases between. In germline, CDR1 is SQVTM, CDR2 ANQGSEA. The CDR3 sequence is 12 residues long. In DNA, the CDR3 is TGCAGCGTCTCCGACAGTGCCTGGGGCTACACCTTC. It specifies CSVSDSAWGYTF.

This clonotype was detected ten times or more. The CDR3 spells CSVDRGGNEQFF. DNA of the CDR3: TGCAGCGTTGATAGGGGGGGGAATGAGCAGTTCTTC. The chain combines TRBV29-1 with TRBJ2-1; D may be TRBD2 (7 bases). V was shortened by 3 bases and J by 7 bases, with 10 bases between the two germline ends. The CDR3 is 12 residues long. Germline CDR1 and CDR2: SQVTM and ANQGSEA.